This T cell receptor (beta chain) was sequenced in a study of regulatory T cells in long-lasting Graves disease (TCRdb year 2021). Turning to the overall study: Newly diagnosed Graves' disease patients had taken antithyroid drugs for less than 3 months. Peripheral blood TCR sequencing and RNA sequencing compared persistent Graves' disease patients with newly diagnosed Graves' disease patients. A total of 35 or so samples underwent TCR sequencing: some 13 from persistent and some 20 from newly diagnosed Graves' disease patients. The study was conducted in China and was registered as a clinical trial. Paper-wide results and their limitations: Persistent Graves' disease patients showed lower TCR Shannon entropy and fewer highly expanded clones than newly diagnosed patients, suggesting clonal expansion. TRBV28, TRBJ1-2 and TRBJ2-5 were preferentially used in persistent disease, while TRBV20-1 and TRBJ2-1 were favored in newly diagnosed disease. Only the TCR beta chain was sequenced and analyzed. Patients with persistent disease shared more public clonotypes (about 3,000) than newly diagnosed patients did (approximately 990). As a limitation, the authors acknowledged that the small sample size may reduce accuracy. Because the primary lesion, thyroid tissue, could not be accessed, the study looked at peripheral blood alone.

The germline V and J ends show losses of 3 bases and 5 bases respectively, and no gene match explains 4 bases of the junction. From the germline V gene, CDR1 is MNHNS and CDR2 is SASEGT. Including the terminal cysteine and phenylalanine, the CDR3 comprises 14 residues. Just the 42-base CDR3 DNA is kept, in frame starting at base 1. The sample's time point label is to be understood as: newly diagnosed GD, antithyroid drugs for less than 3 months. For both TCR sequencing and RNA sequencing, RNA was extracted from PBMCs in TRIzol. The diagnosis of Graves' disease followed American Thyroid Association guidelines. Patients were recruited from an endocrinology department in Xi'an, China. Each patient gave 7 to 9.5 milliliters of peripheral blood, collected in an EDTA anticoagulant tube. Ficoll Paque Plus density gradient separation was used to isolate PBMCs, and no further T cell sorting was done. An Agilent 2100 Bioanalyzer and agarose gel were used to assess RNA quality, and a NanoDrop 2000 was used to measure RNA concentration.

Receptor amplification or capture employed multiplex PCR. The data were produced on an Illumina HiSeq 4000. To build TCR beta libraries, CDR3 regions were amplified by Arm-PCR using iRepertoire HTBI primers. PCR products were gel purified before sequencing. The study's processing was this. Gene usage analysis of CDR3 amino acid clonotypes used the approximately 62 TRBV and 12 to 15 TRBJ segments found across samples. COPE and FqMerger were used to merge the filtered high-quality paired reads into contigs. BLAST was used to align contigs to IMGT TRBV, TRBD and TRBJ reference genes, with CDR3 defined following IMGT. Highly expanded clones were defined as clonotypes with a frequency above 0.1%. Shannon entropy served as the measure of repertoire diversity, while the Gini coefficient captured V-J evenness. Clonotypes shared by more than one individual were considered public. TCRdb handled the public reads itself, with Q25 trimming in fastp and clone calling in MiXCR, and kept productive beta chains. Entries that share a CDR3 protein sequence are merged under the most common genes and DNA. Clone size and V and J calls follow TCRdb, not the original study. This sample is represented by about 440,000 distinct CDR3 sequences; 14% to 15% of them were singletons. The ten largest clonotypes hold 16% of the sample.

In this sample, this clonotype turned up many times. Its antigen is still unknown. Within one base of it there is no much larger clone, and no base qualities were kept. Another study also made use of these data, one on T cells in Graves' hyperthyroidism and ophthalmopathy. The second study also describes: Graves' hyperthyroidism was defined as stable when no progression to ophthalmopathy occurred over 18 months of follow-up. The hyperthyroidism patients were between 18 and 65 years old and newly diagnosed, with a disease duration of less than 2 months. Patients with uncontrolled infections, other autoimmune diseases, pregnancy or lactation were excluded. Diagnoses relied on clinical symptoms, serum thyroxine and TRAb, thyroid ultrasound and orbital computed tomography. A first-round RT-PCR of the TCR CDR3 used the HTBI primer set with the Qiagen OneStep RT-PCR kit. Most expanded thyroid clonotypes (frequency above 0.001) were also detected in blood, suggesting blood repertoires may reflect thyroid immune responses. Ophthalmopathy was separated from stable hyperthyroidism by a 13 V-J signature model, with approximately 90% sensitivity and around 81% specificity obtained in cross-validation and 80%/75% obtained in testing. In validation, progression to ophthalmopathy was predicted by the model with 70% to 71% sensitivity and roughly 72% specificity, a median of 6.5 months before onset. TCR V-J signatures able to tell the groups apart were searched for in a discovery cohort of 95 or so patients, of whom 43 had Graves' ophthalmopathy and around 58 had stable Graves' hyperthyroidism. Prospective prediction of ophthalmopathy was tested in an independent validation cohort consisting of some 20 hyperthyroidism patients and approximately 16 patients who later progressed to ophthalmopathy. For training and testing, the 100 or so patients in the discovery cohort were randomly divided in a 7:3 ratio. Thyroid tissue and blood T-cell repertoires from about six Graves' hyperthyroidism patients were also compared in the study. After sampling, hyperthyroidism patients received methimazole starting at 30 mg daily, and ophthalmopathy patients received high-dose intravenous methylprednisolone. A second multiplex PCR round built the libraries, followed by size selection and purification. Sequencing of the libraries was done on an Illumina HiSeq2000 using paired-end 100 bp reads. SOAPnuke was used to process the raw data, throwing out any read that contained adapters or uncalled bases, had a mean Phred below 15, or lacked an exact constant-primer or identifier match. High-quality paired reads were merged with COPE v1.2.5, and unique nucleotide sequences were defined as clonotypes. Clonotypes were aligned to IMGT TRBV, TRBD and TRBJ reference segments using MiTCR v1.1. The analysis was restricted to V-J combinations with a frequency above 0.0001, which together covered 99.2% of the repertoires. The TCS score was defined as F50 (clonal expansion) divided by E x V (chaos), with BLOSUM62-based TCRdist calculated between CDR3 peptides within each V-J. Welch's t-statistics and random forest reduced roughly 500 V-J features to 13, which were used in a naive Bayes classifier (R e1071). No statistical method was used to fix the sample size in advance, and group allocation was not hidden from the investigators. TCR Vbeta CDR3 sequencing of 120 to 150 peripheral blood samples (around 45 ophthalmopathy, about 74 hyperthyroidism and roughly 17 progressor patients) is reported in the paper.

The source is a woman aged 25 to 39 with Graves disease. Donor details come from another sample of the same person, matched by shared clones. The chain is assembled from TRBV6-1 and TRBJ2-3; 8 central bases correspond to TRBD1. The source was peripheral blood mononuclear cells (PBMCs), collected at new diagnosis, from a patient treated with antithyroid drugs. Here the CDR3 is given as CASSEDRVGDTQYF. The nucleotides are TGTGCCAGCAGTGAGGACAGGGTTGGAGATACGCAGTATTTT.